This T cell receptor beta chain was sequenced during a study of human T cells and chemical hapten exposure. Time point of the sample: patch test 3, about 24 weeks after DPC sensitization. The treatment: therapeutic diphenylcyclopropenone sensitization with weekly scalp DPC. This clonotype was detected only a few times. What it recognizes is unknown. Library preparation tagged each individual cDNA molecule with a unique molecular identifier. TCRdb itself ran the RACE reads through MiXCR, one entry per CDR3 protein. The repertoire holds 150,000 to 200,000 distinct CDR3 sequences, with around a quarter as singletons. Whole-study findings and limits: Those TCRs sitting above 1 in 1000 frequency stayed the same with DPC sensitization.

The length of the CDR3 is 16 residues. The ends lost 5 bases at V and 3 bases at J; junction bases unmatched: 7. The sequence derives from a woman aged 18 to 35 with alopecia areata. Some clones in this sample may be carry-over from other donors' samples. The sequencing here drew on whole blood, taken in connection with sensitization to the hapten diphenylcyclopropenone (DPC). The chain links TRBV12-3 or TRBV12-4 to TRBJ2-1, with 10 bases lining up with TRBD2. The CDR3 here is CASSPKRGGLYNEQFF. The CDR3 region has the DNA TGTGCCAGCAGTCCCAAGCGGGGGGGCCTCTACAATGAGCAGTTCTTC.